This T cell receptor (beta chain) was captured by sequencing in a study of blood T cell repertoires in COVID-19. The assay was immunoSEQ multiplex PCR, and TCRdb's table has in-frame clones only and misses some. The data hold over 200,000 clones, with 75% to 90% observed a single time. This CDR3 spans 15 amino acids. Germline CDR1 is MNHEY and CDR2 is SVGAGI. The V and J ends lost 6 bases and 6 bases respectively, with 15 bases between them. This sequence originates from a woman in her twenties or thirties who had been exposed to COVID-19. The sequenced material came from PBMCs or T cells enriched from blood (not recorded which). The V call is TRBV6-5, the J call TRBJ1-6; D not certain. CDR3 sequence: CASRTTREGNSPLHF. DNA of the CDR3: TGTGCCAGCAGAACGACAAGGGAGGGTAATTCACCCCTCCACTTT.